Below, 3 T cell receptor beta chains from the same sample are listed, as sequenced in a study of shared clonotypes between healthy human individuals (dated by TCRdb to the early 2020s). Receptor libraries were prepared by the immunoSEQ multiplex PCR assay. TCRdb provides this immuneACCESS table in a form limited to in-frame rearrangements. Some clones are lacking; in checked studies, under half of them reflect an unresolved V gene, and why the rest are absent is not known. For this sample the table gives 550,000 to 800,000 clones, of which about 90% were detected only once. Jointly, the top ten make up 34% of the sample. Sequencing was carried out using memory CD8+ T cells from PBMCs. Read against the paper, the sample's cell subset or site label means: CD45RO+ cells pooled with CCR7-negative TemRA cells. These receptors all come from a man between 18 and 29 years old in good health. Some clones in this sample may be carry-over from other donors' samples.

V gene TRBV18 combines with J gene TRBJ2-7; D not certain. Looked up from germline, CDR1 is KGHSH and CDR2 is LQKENI. V lost 3 bases and J lost 3, with 15 bases in between. This CDR3 has 15 amino acids. The chain's CDR3 is CASSPSSGSHYEQYF. The CDR3 coding sequence is TGTGCCAGCTCACCTAGCTCCGGATCCCACTACGAGCAGTACTTC.

The chain carries TRBV27 and TRBJ2-7, with TRBD2 matching over 9 bases. CDR1 and CDR2 from the germline V gene are MNHEY and SMNVEV (reference sequence). This CDR3 has 13 residues. V trimming: 10 bases; J trimming: 0 bases; junction bases outside the gene matches: 4. The CDR3 DNA follows: TGTGCCACCTCAGCGGGAGGCTCCTACGAGCAGTACTTC. Residues: CATSAGGSYEQYF.

This chain connects TRBV7-9 to TRBJ1-1; D perhaps matches TRBD1 (5 bases). The ends were cut back, 5 bases at V and 6 bases at J, with 13 bases in the middle. In germline, CDR1 is SEHNR, CDR2 FQNEAQ (reference sequence). The CDR3 spans 13 residues. Here the CDR3 reads CASSGRAGAEAFF. The CDR3 DNA follows: TGTGCCAGCAGCGGGCGGGCGGGGGCTGAAGCTTTCTTT.